This T cell receptor beta chain stems from a study of cytomegalovirus exposure and HLA in healthy donors. Across the study: Researchers previously reported finding fewer than 140 million unique TCR beta sequences from 170 million or so T cells.

PCR involved 60 Vbeta and 13 Jbeta primers. Profiling relied on immunoSEQ multiplex PCR, and the TCRdb table lists in-frame clones only, not all of them. Seen here are 160,000 or so clones, about 88% observed once, and the top ten hold over 1.5%. Trimming cost V 3 bases and J 2 bases, with 6 bases left between them. The germline gives CDR1 SGHRS, CDR2 YFSETQ. CDR3 length equals 14 residues. This clone was detected only once. As yet, its antigen is unknown. The study's findings and limits: Reports state that TCR beta sequences accurately predicted most subjects' HLA-A and HLA-B alleles.

The rearrangement uses TRBV5-1 and TRBJ2-6; D ambiguous. The source of this sequence is a woman aged 18-29 years in good health and CMV-seronegative. Sequencing input: PBMCs. DNA for the CDR3: TGCGCCAGCAGCTCCCTACCTGGGGCCAACGTCCTGACTTTC. Translating gives CASSSLPGANVLTF. Together with reference TRBV5-1 and TRBJ2-6, the CDR3 gives the full variable domain: KAGVTQTPRYLIKTRGQQVTLSCSPISGHRSVSWYQQTPGQGLQFLFEYFSETQRNKGNFPGRFSGRQFSNSRSEMNVSTLELGDSALYLCASSSLPGANVLTFGAGSRLTVL.